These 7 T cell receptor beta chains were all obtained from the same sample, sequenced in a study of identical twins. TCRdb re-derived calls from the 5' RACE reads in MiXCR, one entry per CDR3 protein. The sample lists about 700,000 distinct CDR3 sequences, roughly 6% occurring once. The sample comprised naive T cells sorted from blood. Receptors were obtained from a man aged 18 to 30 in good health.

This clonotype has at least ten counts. The CDR3: CASSPDVIAGENDEQYF. DNA of the CDR3: TGTGCCAGCAGCCCAGACGTCATAGCGGGAGAAAATGACGAGCAGTACTTC. The rearrangement joins TRBV7-6 to TRBJ2-7; 9 positions agree with TRBD2. V shed 5 bases and J 5 bases; nucleotides not matched to a gene: 16. The V gene's germline CDR1 is SGHVS and CDR2 FNYEAQ. This CDR3 is 17 amino acids long.

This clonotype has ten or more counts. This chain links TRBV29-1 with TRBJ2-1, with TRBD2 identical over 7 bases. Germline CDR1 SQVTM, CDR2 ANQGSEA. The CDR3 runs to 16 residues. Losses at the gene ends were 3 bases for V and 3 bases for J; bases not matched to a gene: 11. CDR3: CSVDPSGGVSYNEQFF. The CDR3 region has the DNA TGCAGCGTTGACCCTAGCGGAGGAGTTAGCTACAATGAGCAGTTCTTC.

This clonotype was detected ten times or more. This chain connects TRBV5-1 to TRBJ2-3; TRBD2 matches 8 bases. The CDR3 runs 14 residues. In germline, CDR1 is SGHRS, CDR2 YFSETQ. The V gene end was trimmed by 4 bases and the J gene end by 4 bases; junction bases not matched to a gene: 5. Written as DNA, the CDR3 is TGCGCCAGCAGCACAGGACTAGCCCCAGATACGCAGTATTTT. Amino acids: CASSTGLAPDTQYF.

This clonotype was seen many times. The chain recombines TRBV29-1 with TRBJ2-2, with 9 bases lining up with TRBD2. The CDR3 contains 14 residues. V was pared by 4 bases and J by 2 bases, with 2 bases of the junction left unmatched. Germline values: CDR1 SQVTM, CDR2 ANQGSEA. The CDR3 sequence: CSVGSGGNTGELFF. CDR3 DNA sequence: TGCAGCGTTGGTAGCGGGGGAAACACCGGGGAGCTGTTTTTT.

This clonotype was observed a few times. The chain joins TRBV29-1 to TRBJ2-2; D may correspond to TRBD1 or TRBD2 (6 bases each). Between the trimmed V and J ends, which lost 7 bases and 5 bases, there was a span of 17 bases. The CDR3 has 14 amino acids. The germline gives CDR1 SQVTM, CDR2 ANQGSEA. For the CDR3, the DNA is TGCAGCGCAGAATCGGGGGCTCATACCGGGGAGCTGTTTTTT. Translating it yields CSAESGAHTGELFF.

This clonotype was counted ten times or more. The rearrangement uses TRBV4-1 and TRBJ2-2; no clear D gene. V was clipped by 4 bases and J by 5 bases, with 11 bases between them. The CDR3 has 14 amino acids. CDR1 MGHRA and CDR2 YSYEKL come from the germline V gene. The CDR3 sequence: CASSLKMKTGELFF. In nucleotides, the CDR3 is TGCGCCAGCAGCCTCAAGATGAAAACCGGGGAGCTGTTTTTT.

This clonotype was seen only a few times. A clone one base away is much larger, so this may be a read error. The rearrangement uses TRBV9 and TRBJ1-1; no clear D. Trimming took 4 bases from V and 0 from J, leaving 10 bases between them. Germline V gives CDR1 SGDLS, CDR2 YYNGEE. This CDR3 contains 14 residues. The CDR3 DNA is TGTGCCAGCAGCCCGGACGGGGTGAACACTGAAGCTTTCTTT. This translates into CASSPDGVNTEAFF.